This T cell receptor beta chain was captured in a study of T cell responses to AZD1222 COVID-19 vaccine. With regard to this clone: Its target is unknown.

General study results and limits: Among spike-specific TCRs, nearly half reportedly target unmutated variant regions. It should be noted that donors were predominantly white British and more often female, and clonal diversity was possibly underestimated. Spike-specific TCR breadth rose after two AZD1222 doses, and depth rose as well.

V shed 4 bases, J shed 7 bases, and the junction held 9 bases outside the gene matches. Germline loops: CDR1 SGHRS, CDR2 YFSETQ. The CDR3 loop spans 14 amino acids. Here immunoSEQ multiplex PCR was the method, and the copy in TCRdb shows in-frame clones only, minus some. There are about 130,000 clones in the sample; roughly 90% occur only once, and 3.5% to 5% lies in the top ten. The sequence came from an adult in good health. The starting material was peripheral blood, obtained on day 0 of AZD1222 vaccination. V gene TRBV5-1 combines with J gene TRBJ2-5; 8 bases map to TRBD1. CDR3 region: CASSLKQGDRTQYF. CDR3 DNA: TGCGCCAGCAGCCTTAAACAGGGGGACAGGACCCAGTACTTC.